The present T cell receptor beta chain was sequenced within a study of T cells after yellow fever vaccination. Across the study: For low cell numbers, libraries were made with SMART-Seq v4 Ultra Low Input.

Via MiXCR, TCRdb re-called the 5' RACE reads, giving one row per CDR3 protein. In the table there are around 550,000 distinct CDR3 sequences, 15% to 20% of which are singletons. As for this clonotype: Antigen unknown.

CDR1 is SQVTM, CDR2 ANQGSEA, per germline. Between the trimmed V and J ends, which lost 1 base and 6 bases, there was a span of 13 bases. CDR3 size: 13 residues. Study-wide results and limits: Booster sampling recovered most clones from primary vaccination (around 96% CD4, around 88% CD8). Faster peaking, at day 5 versus 15, marked a secondary response that was weaker.

The material sequenced was PBMCs, taken 15 days after the yellow fever booster vaccination. The chain carries TRBV29-1 and TRBJ2-7; D is undetermined. This receptor was obtained from a man under 40 who received the YFV17D yellow fever vaccine. CDR3 protein: CSVEGLGVPEQYF. The CDR3 bases are TGCAGCGTTGAAGGACTTGGCGTGCCCGAGCAGTACTTC.